Below are 32 T cell receptor beta chains sequenced from a single sample in a study of radiation and T cells in renal cell carcinoma. Profiling relied on immunoSEQ multiplex PCR, and the TCRdb table lists in-frame clones only, not all of them. This sample has 45,000 to 65,000 clones; just under 80% occur once, and the top ten carry about 7.1%. The time point is: baseline pretreatment blood. Treatment: 15 Gy SBRT to primary tumor, nephrectomy 4 weeks later. The sequencing used blood, collected from a patient whose treatment included radiotherapy and nephrectomy. These receptor sequences come from a man in his 60s with renal cell carcinoma.

In this sample, this clone is medium-sized (0.01 to 0.1%). The rearrangement links TRBV25-1 to TRBJ1-1; TRBD1 might be the D (6 bases). The CDR3 extends over 13 amino acids. V dropped 6 bases and J dropped 6 bases, with 14 bases sitting between them. Germline V gives CDR1 MGHDK, CDR2 SYGVNS. In nucleotides, the CDR3 is TGTGCCAGCAGCCTACAGGGAGGCGCTGAAGCTTTCTTT. Amino acid sequence: CASSLQGGAEAFF.

The chain recombines TRBV9 with TRBJ2-1, with D tentatively TRBD1 (5 bases). The CDR3 loop spans 17 amino acids. From germline, CDR1 is SGDLS and CDR2 YYNGEE. The germline V and J ends were trimmed by 0 bases and 7 bases, with 20 bases remaining between them. The DNA of the CDR3 is TGTGCCAGCAGCGTAGCCCCAGGGCCCTTCAACCCAAATGAGCAGTTCTTC. Its translation: CASSVAPGPFNPNEQFF. The full variable domain, rest sourced from reference TRBV9 and TRBJ2-1, is DSGVTQTPKHLITATGQRVTLRCSPRSGDLSVYWYQQSLDQGLQFLIQYYNGEERAKGNILERFSAQQFPDLHSELNLSSLELGDSALYFCASSVAPGPFNPNEQFFGPGTRLTVL.

This clone showed up just once. The J gene is TRBJ2-1, the V gene TRBV13; unclear D gene. CDR3 length: 12 residues. The V gene's germline CDR1 is PRHDT and CDR2 FYEKMQ (reference sequence). The V gene lost 0 bases and the J gene lost 9 bases, with 6 bases spanning the gap. CDR3 region: CASSLGGGEQFF. CDR3 DNA: TGTGCCAGCAGCTTAGGGGGCGGTGAGCAGTTCTTC.

This clone was observed a few times. The chain is built from TRBV7-2 and TRBJ1-2, with no clear D. This CDR3 is built from 13 residues. Germline V CDR1 and CDR2: SGHTA, FQGNSA. Between the trimmed V and J ends, which lost 2 bases and 8 bases, there was a span of 12 bases. In nucleotides, the CDR3 is TGTGCCAGCAGCTTAAATCGTGAAAGGGGCTACACCTTC. Amino acid sequence: CASSLNRERGYTF.

The chain joins TRBV5-1 to TRBJ2-1, with TRBD2 matching over 14 bases. The CDR3 is 18 residues long. CDR1 SGHRS and CDR2 YFSETQ come from the germline V gene. V shed 4 bases and J 2 bases; nucleotides not matched to a gene: 8. CDR3 sequence: CASSAGTSGSSAYNEQFF. In DNA, the CDR3 is TGCGCCAGCAGCGCCGGGACTAGCGGGAGTTCCGCCTACAATGAGCAGTTCTTC.

The genes are TRBV9 and TRBJ1-2, with a weak D call TRBD1 (5 bases). This CDR3 is built from 14 residues. The V end was cut by 4 bases, the J end by 3 bases, with 13 bases between. CDR1 and CDR2 (germline): SGDLS, YYNGEE. CDR3 DNA sequence: TGTGCCAGCAGCCCAAGTTGGGGGGACTATGGCTACACCTTC. Its translation: CASSPSWGDYGYTF.

J is TRBJ2-7 and V is TRBV21-1; the table assigns TRBD1, which was not confirmed against the DNA. TRBV21-1 is a pseudogene segment. CDR3 length equals 15 residues. CDR3: CASSNSQKNAYEQYF. The CDR3 bases are TGTGCCAGCAGCAATTCTCAGAAAAATGCCTACGAGCAGTACTTC.

The rearrangement uses TRBV11-3 and TRBJ1-1, with D maybe TRBD1 (5 bases). This CDR3 comprises 13 residues. The V gene lost 4 bases and the J gene lost 1 base, with 7 bases spanning the gap. CDR1 is SGHNT and CDR2 is YENEEA in the germline V gene. The CDR3, as DNA: TGTGCCAGCAGCTCTACAGGGAACACTGAAGCTTTCTTT. This encodes CASSSTGNTEAFF.

This clone was counted a single time. The chain uses TRBV2 and TRBJ2-1; D is possibly TRBD2 (7 bases). The CDR3 is made up of 16 amino acids. Per germline, CDR1 SNHLY and CDR2 FYNNEI. V lost 6 bases to trimming and J lost 1 base, with 16 bases between them. The CDR3 loop reads CASRRGGDGSYNEQFF. The CDR3 DNA follows: TGTGCCAGCAGAAGGGGGGGGGACGGGTCCTACAATGAGCAGTTCTTC.

This clone was seen only a few times. The chain employs TRBV10-2 and TRBJ1-1, with unresolved D. Germline lookup yields CDR1 WSHSY and CDR2 SAAADI. This CDR3 contains 12 residues. V lost 3 bases and J lost 11, with 13 bases in between. CDR3 region: CASSDAGLEAFF. CDR3 nucleotides: TGCGCCAGCAGTGACGCGGGGTTAGAGGCTTTCTTT.

The chain recombines TRBV5-1 with TRBJ2-5; D gene ambiguous. This CDR3 is built from 18 residues. The V and J ends lost 4 bases and 5 bases respectively, with 27 bases between them. Germline V gene data show CDR1 as SGHRS and CDR2 as YFSETQ. The CDR3 region is CASSESPIGSVSRETQYF. CDR3 bases: TGCGCCAGCAGCGAATCGCCAATAGGGTCGGTTTCAAGGGAGACCCAGTACTTC.

This clone was seen a handful of times. J is TRBJ2-1 and V is TRBV4-2; maybe TRBD2 (6 bases). The CDR3 contains 16 residues. CDR1 and CDR2 from the germline V gene are LGHNA and YNFKEQ. V was clipped by 5 bases and J by 8 bases, with 22 bases between them. The CDR3 DNA sequence: TGTGCCAGCAGCTTACCCGAGCGCTCTAGCGCCTATGAGCAGTTCTTC. This translates into CASSLPERSSAYEQFF.

This clone was seen only a few times. The chain employs TRBV19 and TRBJ1-1; 9 nucleotides align to TRBD1. The junction had 13 bases not matched to a gene; V was cut back by 7 bases and J by 1 base. The V gene's germline CDR1 is LNHDA and CDR2 SQIVND (reference sequence). The length of the CDR3 is 17 residues. The CDR3, as DNA: TGTGCCAGTACGGGTGGACGCGGGACAGGGCGGAACACTGAAGCTTTCTTT. It translates to CASTGGRGTGRNTEAFF.

This rearrangement joins TRBV5-8 to TRBJ2-1; D perhaps matches TRBD2 (6 bases). The CDR3 is 11 residues long. V lost 3 bases and J 9 bases, leaving 7 bases between the germline ends. Germline values: CDR1 SGHTS, CDR2 YDEGEE. CDR3 nucleotide sequence: TGTGCCAGCAGCTGGGAGGCTGAGCAGTTCTTC. Amino acids: CASSWEAEQFF.

This clone was counted between two and nine times. This sequence joins TRBV19 and TRBJ2-4; TRBD2 is a possible D gene (6 bases). Germline CDR1 and CDR2: LNHDA and SQIVND (reference sequence). CDR3 length: 12 amino acids. V lost 5 bases and J lost 7, with 9 bases in between. The CDR3 sequence: CASSLSGNIQYF. The CDR3 DNA is TGTGCCAGTAGTCTGAGCGGGAACATTCAGTACTTC.

V and J are TRBV29-1 and TRBJ2-5; 11 nucleotides line up with TRBD2. CDR3 size: 15 residues. Germline trimming cut 4 bases from V and 6 bases from J; bases unmatched to any gene: 10. Germline V gene sequence: CDR1 SQVTM, CDR2 ANQGSEA. In nucleotides, the CDR3 is TGCAGCGTTGTGATTAGCGGGGGGGCCGTGAAGACCCAGTACTTC. Protein sequence: CSVVISGGAVKTQYF.

This clone was observed a handful of times. The V call is TRBV9, the J call TRBJ1-1; D is uncertain. Trimming took off 0 bases at V and 7 bases at J, with 10 bases between the two ends. Per germline, CDR1 SGDLS and CDR2 YYNGEE. The CDR3 is 13 amino acids. In DNA, the CDR3 is TGTGCCAGCAGCGTAGATGTCGACGTTGAAGCTTTCTTT. Its protein product is CASSVDVDVEAFF.

V usage is TRBV27 and J usage is TRBJ2-7; D is perhaps TRBD2 (5 bases). V gave up 5 bases and J gave up 2 bases, with 16 bases separating them. The CDR3 loop spans 15 amino acids. Germline CDR1 reads MNHEY; CDR2 reads SMNVEV (reference sequence). The CDR3 DNA sequence: TGTGCCAGCAGTAGAGGTCCCCAGCGGACCTACGAGCAGTACTTC. This translates into CASSRGPQRTYEQYF.

V gene TRBV7-2 combines with J gene TRBJ2-3; TRBD2 matches 9 bases. This CDR3 spans 18 amino acids. Per the germline V gene, CDR1 is SGHTA and CDR2 is FQGNSA. J gave up 0 bases and V 1 base, and 8 bases lay outside the gene matches. CDR3 sequence reads: CASSLVVGGGASTDTQYF. The CDR3 bases are TGTGCCAGCAGCTTAGTGGTCGGCGGGGGGGCGAGCACAGATACGCAGTATTTT.

This chain uses TRBV20-1 with TRBJ2-1; D remains ambiguous. Germline-derived CDR1 and CDR2 are DFQATT and SNEGSKA (reference sequence). The V end lost 0 bases, the J end lost 7 bases, and 4 bases lay between the germline ends. The CDR3 is made up of 11 amino acids. The CDR3 coding sequence is TGCAGTGCTAGAGACTTTAATGAGCAGTTCTTC. Protein sequence: CSARDFNEQFF.

The genes are TRBV5-4 and TRBJ2-3; tentatively, D is TRBD1 or TRBD2 (5 bases each). Trimming took 4 bases from V and 4 from J, leaving 16 bases between them. The germline gives CDR1 SGHNT, CDR2 YYREEE (reference sequence). CDR3 length: 15 residues. CDR3 sequence: CASSPGGQGADTQYF. DNA of the CDR3: TGTGCCAGCAGCCCAGGAGGCCAGGGTGCAGATACGCAGTATTTT.

V is TRBV23-1 and J is TRBJ2-2; D perhaps matches TRBD2 (5 bases). TRBV23-1 is noted as an ORF with a role that remains uncertain. V lost 0 bases and J lost 0, with 23 bases in between. The CDR3 covers 21 residues. CDR3 protein: CASSQSLLVQRHGTNTGELFF. Written as DNA, the CDR3 is TGCGCCAGCAGTCAATCACTATTGGTTCAGCGGCACGGAACGAACACCGGGGAGCTGTTTTTT.

This sequence joins TRBV4-2 and TRBJ1-5, with unresolved D. Germline values: CDR1 LGHNA, CDR2 YNFKEQ. Trimming stripped 0 bases from V and 8 bases from J, with 17 bases between. The CDR3 is 16 amino acids. The CDR3 loop reads CASSQDAGRGWKPQHF. The CDR3 DNA follows: TGTGCCAGCAGCCAAGATGCGGGCAGAGGTTGGAAGCCCCAGCATTTT.

The J gene is TRBJ2-3, the V gene TRBV11-3; 12 positions agree with TRBD2. Germline CDR1 and CDR2: SGHNT and YENEEA. The V gene end was trimmed by 4 bases and the J gene end by 2 bases; junction bases not matched to a gene: 4. This CDR3 comprises 16 residues. CDR3 nucleotides: TGTGCCAGCAGCTATCTAGCGGGAGGGCCCACAGATACGCAGTATTTT. It translates to CASSYLAGGPTDTQYF.

The gene calls are TRBV19 and TRBJ2-5, with 13 bases that match TRBD2. Germline CDR1 LNHDA, CDR2 SQIVND (reference sequence). CDR3 length: 16 residues. The J segment lost 5 bases and the V segment lost 6 bases, leaving 9 bases of the junction unmatched. CDR3 nucleotides: TGTGCCAGTAGCGTACTAGCGGGGGGGCCGGGGGAGACCCAGTACTTC. Encoded protein: CASSVLAGGPGETQYF.

This clone was picked up a small number of times. The V call is TRBV7-2, the J call TRBJ1-1; 8 bases agree with TRBD1. Trimming cost V 5 bases and J 4 bases; bases outside gene matches: 6. The CDR3 extends over 14 amino acids. The V gene's germline CDR1 is SGHTA and CDR2 FQGNSA. The CDR3 reads CASSGQGPGTEAFF. The DNA of the CDR3 is TGTGCCAGCAGCGGACAGGGTCCCGGCACTGAAGCTTTCTTT.

The CDR3 loop reads CASSPLAGGPLKNEQFF. CDR3 DNA: TGTGCCAGCAGCCCACTAGCGGGGGGGCCTCTAAAGAATGAGCAGTTCTTC. The V and J genes are TRBV7-6 and TRBJ2-1, with TRBD2 matching 13 bases. This CDR3 has 17 amino acids. Unmatched junction bases numbered 11, after V lost 5 bases and J lost 7 bases. Germline V gives CDR1 SGHVS, CDR2 FNYEAQ.

The chain recombines TRBV27 with TRBJ1-5, with D possibly TRBD1 on 6 matching bases. From germline, CDR1 is MNHEY and CDR2 SMNVEV (reference sequence). The CDR3 is 15 amino acids. Trimming shortened V by 6 bases and J by 0 bases, and 12 bases separated the two germline ends. The CDR3 region has the DNA TGTGCCAGCAGACAGGGCAGAAATAGCAATCAGCCCCAGCATTTT. Amino acid sequence: CASRQGRNSNQPQHF.

V is TRBV30 and J is TRBJ1-6, with D perhaps TRBD1 (5 bases). This CDR3 is built from 16 residues. Between the trimmed V and J ends, which lost 4 bases and 5 bases, there was a span of 18 bases. CDR1 GTSNPN and CDR2 SVGIG come from the germline V gene (reference sequence). The CDR3 spells CAWTLARQSDNSPLHF. DNA for the CDR3: TGTGCCTGGACTCTTGCCCGACAGTCGGATAATTCACCCCTCCACTTT.

The V gene is TRBV5-6, the J gene TRBJ1-1; D unclear. CDR1 and CDR2 from the germline V gene are SGHDT and YYEEEE. The CDR3 is 15 residues long. Trimming cost V 4 bases and J 6 bases, with 19 bases left between them. This CDR3 is CASSDYDKSRAEAFF. Written as DNA, the CDR3 is TGTGCCAGCAGCGACTATGACAAGTCTAGGGCTGAAGCTTTCTTT.

V usage is TRBV5-1 and J usage is TRBJ1-4; TRBD1 is a possible D gene (5 bases). The CDR3 sequence is 16 residues long. Germline CDR1 is SGHRS and CDR2 is YFSETQ. Deletions cut 3 bases from V and 6 bases from J, with 18 bases between. CDR3 protein: CASSSLLGGGYEKLFF. In nucleotides, the CDR3 is TGCGCCAGCAGCTCCCTACTTGGGGGGGGATATGAAAAACTGTTTTTT.

The V call is TRBV30, the J call TRBJ2-5; 7 bases are shared with TRBD2. The V gene end was trimmed by 1 base and the J gene end by 5 bases; junction bases not matched to a gene: 10. Per germline, CDR1 GTSNPN and CDR2 SVGIG (reference sequence). This CDR3 contains 15 residues. CDR3 sequence: CAWSAGGPRAETQYF. CDR3 bases: TGTGCCTGGAGTGCGGGAGGACCCCGTGCCGAGACCCAGTACTTC. The full variable domain, its missing parts supplied by reference TRBV30 and TRBJ2-5, is SQTIHQWPATLVQPVGSPLSLECTVEGTSNPNLYWYRQAAGRGLQLLFYSVGIGQISSEVPQNLSASRPQDRQFILSSKKLLLSDSGFYLCAWSAGGPRAETQYFGPGTRLLVL.